Below, 9 T cell receptor beta chains from the same sample are listed, as sequenced in a study of shared clonotypes between healthy human individuals. CD45RO negativity and positive selection for CCR7 defined naive CD8 cells, a population that excluded terminally differentiated effector memory CD45RA+ cells. Sequenced by immunoSEQ multiplex PCR; TCRdb stores in-frame clones only, minus some. This sample has fewer than 1 million clones; 96% occur once, and the top ten carry less than 0.3%. Sequenced material: naive CD8+ T cells sorted from blood. The receptors stem from a man aged 25-45 years in good health.

The chain couples TRBV7-6 to TRBJ2-3; no firm D call. CDR1 is SGHVS and CDR2 is FNYEAQ in the germline V gene. This CDR3 has 15 residues. The V end lost 4 bases, the J end lost 6 bases, and 17 bases lay between the germline ends. The CDR3 sequence is CASSSLNFRTDTQYF. CDR3 bases: TGTGCCAGCAGCTCCCTTAATTTTAGAACGGATACGCAGTATTTT.

The CDR3 here is CASSMGLAAYNEQFF. DNA of the CDR3: TGTGCCAGCAGTATGGGACTAGCGGCCTACAATGAGCAGTTCTTC. The chain carries TRBV27 and TRBJ2-1; TRBD2 matches at 11 bases. The CDR3 covers 15 residues. V lost 5 bases to trimming and J lost 2 bases; unmatched junction nucleotides: 2. Germline V gene sequence: CDR1 MNHEY, CDR2 SMNVEV (reference sequence).

The rearrangement links TRBV2 to TRBJ2-7, with D possibly matching TRBD2 (5 bases). Germline V gives CDR1 SNHLY, CDR2 FYNNEI. V lost 4 bases and J 2 bases, leaving 12 bases between the germline ends. The CDR3 sequence is 14 residues long. CDR3 sequence reads: CASSARGSPYEQYF. In nucleotides, the CDR3 is TGTGCCAGCAGTGCTCGGGGTAGTCCCTACGAGCAGTACTTC.

The V gene is TRBV27, the J gene TRBJ2-7, with 16 bases lining up with TRBD2. The germline gives CDR1 MNHEY, CDR2 SMNVEV (reference sequence). J lost 3 bases, V lost 3 bases, and 8 bases had no gene match. There are 18 residues in the CDR3. CDR3 sequence (DNA): TGTGCCAGCAGTTTGGGGACTAGCGGGAGGGGAATTAGCTACGAGCAGTACTTC. The encoded protein is CASSLGTSGRGISYEQYF.

The chain links TRBV2 to TRBJ1-2; 8 bases fit TRBD1. This CDR3 has 11 amino acids. Trimming removed 10 bases from V and 6 bases from J; junction bases left unmatched: 4. Germline V gene sequence: CDR1 SNHLY, CDR2 FYNNEI. CDR3 nucleotide sequence: TGTGCCAACAGGGGGAGGGATGGCTACACCTTC. Encoded protein: CANRGRDGYTF. Looking up the rest from reference TRBV2 and TRBJ1-2 gives the full variable domain: EPEVTQTPSHQVTQMGQEVILRCVPISNHLYFYWYRQILGQKVEFLVSFYNNEISEKSEIFDDQFSVERPDGSNFTLKIRSTKLEDSAMYFCANRGRDGYTFGSGTRLTVV.

As regards this clone: Other DNA sequences in the sample encode the same CDR3. The chain is built from TRBV5-1 and TRBJ2-7; 14 bases agree with TRBD2. V dropped 4 bases and J dropped 4; count of bases not matched to a gene: 4. Germline V gene lookup returns CDR1 SGHRS and CDR2 YFSETQ. The CDR3 has 15 residues. The CDR3 DNA sequence: TGCGCCAGCAGCAGCGGGACTAGCGGGAGTTACGAGCAGTACTTC. Amino acid sequence: CASSSGTSGSYEQYF.

J is TRBJ1-2 and V is TRBV29-1, with TRBD1 matching over 7 bases. Germline V lookup: CDR1 SQVTM, CDR2 ANQGSEA. The CDR3 has 13 amino acids. The junction had 9 bases not matched to a gene; V was cut back by 7 bases and J by 4 bases. The CDR3 loop reads CSADTGEGYGYTF. CDR3 nucleotide sequence: TGCAGCGCAGACACAGGGGAGGGCTATGGCTACACCTTC.

This clone was recorded only once. This chain links TRBV6-1 with TRBJ2-7; 11 positions agree with TRBD2. CDR1 and CDR2 from the germline V gene are MNHNS and SASEGT. V lost 4 bases, J lost 0 bases, and 2 bases stayed unmatched. The CDR3 contains 15 residues. The CDR3 DNA sequence: TGTGCCAGCAGTGCTACTAGCGGGAGCTCCTACGAGCAGTACTTC. It yields the protein CASSATSGSSYEQYF.

This chain uses TRBV7-9 with TRBJ2-7; the D gene is possibly TRBD2 (6 bases). V was cut by 5 bases and J by 2 bases, with 10 bases left in between. The CDR3 runs to 13 residues. Germline-derived CDR1 and CDR2 are SEHNR and FQNEAQ (reference sequence). CDR3 protein: CASSRDSPYEQYF. CDR3 DNA: TGTGCCAGCAGCCGGGACTCCCCCTACGAGCAGTACTTC.